The sequence of this T cell receptor (beta chain) was determined in a study of shared clonotypes between healthy human individuals. Study observations and caveats: What rarefaction showed was incomplete sorted-subset sequencing despite large depth. The naive CD4 repertoires of a few donors were compared, and approximately 5% of clonotypes were shared.

Clones were read by immunoSEQ multiplex PCR, and TCRdb kept only the in-frame ones, dropping some. Among about 680,000 clones listed, 60% to 80% were seen once. Comments on this clone: Its antigen is not identified.

Trimming pared 7 bases from V and 0 bases from J, leaving 12 bases between. The CDR3 runs 15 residues. Per germline, CDR1 MNHEY and CDR2 SVGAGI. The source material was memory CD4+ T cells sorted from blood. Subset indicated: CD45RA-negative fraction. The chain is built from TRBV6-5 and TRBJ2-2, with D perhaps being TRBD1 or TRBD2 (5 bases each). This TCR came from a woman aged 25 to 45 in good health. Here the CDR3 DNA reads TGTGCCAGCACGGGAACAGGCCCGAACACCGGGGAGCTGTTTTTT. Encoded protein: CASTGTGPNTGELFF.